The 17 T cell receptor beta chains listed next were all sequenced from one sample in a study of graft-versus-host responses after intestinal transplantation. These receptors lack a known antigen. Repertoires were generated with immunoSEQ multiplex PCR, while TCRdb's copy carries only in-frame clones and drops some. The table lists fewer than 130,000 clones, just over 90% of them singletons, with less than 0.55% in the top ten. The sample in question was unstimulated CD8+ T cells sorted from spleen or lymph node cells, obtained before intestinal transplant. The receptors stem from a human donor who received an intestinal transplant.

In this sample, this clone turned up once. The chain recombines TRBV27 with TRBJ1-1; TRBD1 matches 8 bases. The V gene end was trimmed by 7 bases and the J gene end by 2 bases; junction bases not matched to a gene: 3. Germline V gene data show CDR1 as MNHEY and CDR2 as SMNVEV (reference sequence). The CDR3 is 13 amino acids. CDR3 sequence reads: CASIGQGNTEAFF. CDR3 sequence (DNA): TGTGCCAGCATCGGACAGGGCAACACTGAAGCTTTCTTT.

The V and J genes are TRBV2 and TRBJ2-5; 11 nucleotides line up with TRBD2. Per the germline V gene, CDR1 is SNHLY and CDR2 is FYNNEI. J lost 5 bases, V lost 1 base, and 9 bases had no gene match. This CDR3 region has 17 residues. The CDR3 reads CASSEGLAGGLRETQYF. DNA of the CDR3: TGTGCCAGCAGTGAAGGGCTAGCGGGAGGATTAAGGGAGACCCAGTACTTC.

The CDR3 DNA reads as TGTGCCAGCAGTCCCCAGGAGGCCTACGAGCAGTACTTC. It specifies CASSPQEAYEQYF. The rearrangement joins TRBV6-6 to TRBJ2-7, with D possibly TRBD2 on 5 matching bases. CDR3 size: 13 residues. Between the trimmed V and J ends, which lost 5 bases and 2 bases, there was a span of 10 bases. Germline V gives CDR1 MNHNY, CDR2 SVGAGI (reference sequence).

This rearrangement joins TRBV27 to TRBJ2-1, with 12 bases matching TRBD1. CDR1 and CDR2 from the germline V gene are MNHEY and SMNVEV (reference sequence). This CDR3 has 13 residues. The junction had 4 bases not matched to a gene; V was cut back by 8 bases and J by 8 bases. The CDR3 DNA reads TGTGCCAGCCAGGGACAGGGGGCCCATGAGCAGTTCTTC. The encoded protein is CASQGQGAHEQFF.

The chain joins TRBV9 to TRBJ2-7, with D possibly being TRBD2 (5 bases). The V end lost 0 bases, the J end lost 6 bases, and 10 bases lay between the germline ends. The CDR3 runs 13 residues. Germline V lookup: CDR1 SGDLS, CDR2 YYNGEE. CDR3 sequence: CASSVAKRSEQYF. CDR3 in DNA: TGTGCCAGCAGCGTAGCAAAGCGGTCCGAGCAGTACTTC.

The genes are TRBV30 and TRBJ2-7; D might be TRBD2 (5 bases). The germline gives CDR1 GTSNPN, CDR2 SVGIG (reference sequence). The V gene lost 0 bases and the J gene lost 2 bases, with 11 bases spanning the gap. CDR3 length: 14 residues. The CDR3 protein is CAWSVGGRPYEQYF. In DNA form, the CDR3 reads TGTGCCTGGAGTGTAGGCGGGCGTCCCTACGAGCAGTACTTC.

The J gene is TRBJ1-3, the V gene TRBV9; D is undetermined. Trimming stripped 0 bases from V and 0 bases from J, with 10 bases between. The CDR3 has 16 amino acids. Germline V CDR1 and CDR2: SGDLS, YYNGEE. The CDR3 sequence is CASSVAPSYSGNTIYF. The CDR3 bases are TGTGCCAGCAGCGTAGCCCCTTCTTACTCTGGAAACACCATATATTTT.

CDR3: CASSLTWGVRDEKLFF. The CDR3 nucleotides read TGTGCCAGCAGTTTAACTTGGGGGGTAAGGGATGAAAAACTGTTTTTT. The chain recombines TRBV6-6 with TRBJ1-4; possible D gene TRBD1, 5 bases. Per germline, CDR1 MNHNY and CDR2 SVGAGI (reference sequence). The CDR3 consists of 16 residues. Trimming stripped 4 bases from V and 6 bases from J, with 18 bases between.

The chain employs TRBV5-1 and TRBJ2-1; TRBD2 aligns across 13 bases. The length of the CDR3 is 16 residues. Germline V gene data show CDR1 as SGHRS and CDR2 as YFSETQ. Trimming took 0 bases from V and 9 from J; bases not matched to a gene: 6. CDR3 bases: TGCGCCAGCAGCTTGGCTCGGACTAGCGGGAGAGGTGAGCAGTTCTTC. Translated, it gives CASSLARTSGRGEQFF.

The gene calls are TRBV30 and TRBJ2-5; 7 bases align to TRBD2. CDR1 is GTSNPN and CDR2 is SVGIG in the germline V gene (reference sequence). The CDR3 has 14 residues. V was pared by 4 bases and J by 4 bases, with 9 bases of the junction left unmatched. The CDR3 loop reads CAWNYGRAGETQYF. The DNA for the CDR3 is TGTGCCTGGAACTATGGGAGGGCCGGAGAGACCCAGTACTTC.

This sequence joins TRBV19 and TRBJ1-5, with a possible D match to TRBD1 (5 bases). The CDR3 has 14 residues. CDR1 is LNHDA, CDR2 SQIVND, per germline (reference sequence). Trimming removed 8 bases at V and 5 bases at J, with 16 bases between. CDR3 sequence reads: CASLQLSGHQPQHF. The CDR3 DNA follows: TGTGCCAGTCTCCAACTGTCGGGACATCAGCCCCAGCATTTT.

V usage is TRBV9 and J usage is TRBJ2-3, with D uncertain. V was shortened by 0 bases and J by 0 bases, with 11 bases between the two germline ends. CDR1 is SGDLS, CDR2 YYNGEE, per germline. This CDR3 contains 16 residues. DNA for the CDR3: TGTGCCAGCAGCGTAGTAGATACGCCCAGCACAGATACGCAGTATTTT. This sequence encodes CASSVVDTPSTDTQYF.

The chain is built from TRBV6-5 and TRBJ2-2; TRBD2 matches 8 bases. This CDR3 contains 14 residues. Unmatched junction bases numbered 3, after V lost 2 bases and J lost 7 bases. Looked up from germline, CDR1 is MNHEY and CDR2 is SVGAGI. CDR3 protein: CASSYAGGGGELFF. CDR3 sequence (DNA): TGTGCCAGCAGTTACGCGGGGGGCGGCGGGGAGCTGTTTTTT.

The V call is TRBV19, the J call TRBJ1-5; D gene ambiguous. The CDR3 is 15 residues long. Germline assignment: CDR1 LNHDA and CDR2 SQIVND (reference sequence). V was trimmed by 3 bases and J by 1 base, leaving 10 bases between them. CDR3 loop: CASSIPALSNQPQHF. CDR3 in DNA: TGTGCCAGTAGTATCCCCGCCTTAAGCAATCAGCCCCAGCATTTT.

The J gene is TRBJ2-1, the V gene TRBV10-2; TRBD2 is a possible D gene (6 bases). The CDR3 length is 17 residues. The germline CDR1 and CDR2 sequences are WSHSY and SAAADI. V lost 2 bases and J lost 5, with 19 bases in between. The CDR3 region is CASSEPWALGGNNEQFF. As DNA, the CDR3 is TGCGCCAGCAGTGAGCCCTGGGCCCTTGGGGGGAACAATGAGCAGTTCTTC.

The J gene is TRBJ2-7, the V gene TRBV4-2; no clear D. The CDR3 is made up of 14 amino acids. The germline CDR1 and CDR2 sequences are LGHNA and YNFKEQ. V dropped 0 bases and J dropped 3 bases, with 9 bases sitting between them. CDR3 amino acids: CASSQDLGSYEQYF. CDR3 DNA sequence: TGTGCCAGCAGCCAAGATCTTGGTAGCTACGAGCAGTACTTC.

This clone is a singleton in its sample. CDR3 nucleotides: TGCGCCAGCAAAGGGGGAACAGCGGCATCTAACACTGAAGCTTTCTTT. This sequence encodes CASKGGTAASNTEAFF. The chain uses TRBV5-1 and TRBJ1-1, with D perhaps TRBD1 (6 bases). Germline CDR1 SGHRS, CDR2 YFSETQ. The CDR3 spans 16 residues. V lost 6 bases and J 2 bases, leaving 20 bases between the germline ends.